The 2 T cell receptor beta chains listed next were all sequenced from one sample in a study of blood T cell repertoires in COVID-19. Here immunoSEQ multiplex PCR was the method, and the copy in TCRdb shows in-frame clones only, minus some. This sample carries around 180,000 clones, about 85% of them seen once, and the ten largest clones take 9.8%. The sequencing sample was made of peripheral blood. The receptors originated from a woman older than 75 with acute or convalescent COVID-19.

In this sample, this clone turned up once. The chain couples TRBV19 to TRBJ1-1; TRBD1 aligns across 7 bases. The germline gives CDR1 LNHDA, CDR2 SQIVND (reference sequence). The V segment lost 4 bases and the J segment 1 base; nucleotides outside the gene matches: 9. The CDR3 consists of 16 residues. CDR3 in DNA: TGTGCCAGTAGTAGAGGGTACAGGGGTAGGAACACTGAAGCTTTCTTT. Amino acids: CASSRGYRGRNTEAFF.

The chain is built from TRBV6-6 and TRBJ2-7; the D is unclear. V was shortened by 0 bases and J by 4 bases, with 10 bases between the two germline ends. CDR3 length equals 14 residues. Germline loops: CDR1 MNHNY, CDR2 SVGAGI (reference sequence). CDR3 amino acids: CASSYSETGYEQYF. CDR3 coding DNA: TGTGCCAGCAGTTACTCGGAGACTGGGTACGAGCAGTACTTC.